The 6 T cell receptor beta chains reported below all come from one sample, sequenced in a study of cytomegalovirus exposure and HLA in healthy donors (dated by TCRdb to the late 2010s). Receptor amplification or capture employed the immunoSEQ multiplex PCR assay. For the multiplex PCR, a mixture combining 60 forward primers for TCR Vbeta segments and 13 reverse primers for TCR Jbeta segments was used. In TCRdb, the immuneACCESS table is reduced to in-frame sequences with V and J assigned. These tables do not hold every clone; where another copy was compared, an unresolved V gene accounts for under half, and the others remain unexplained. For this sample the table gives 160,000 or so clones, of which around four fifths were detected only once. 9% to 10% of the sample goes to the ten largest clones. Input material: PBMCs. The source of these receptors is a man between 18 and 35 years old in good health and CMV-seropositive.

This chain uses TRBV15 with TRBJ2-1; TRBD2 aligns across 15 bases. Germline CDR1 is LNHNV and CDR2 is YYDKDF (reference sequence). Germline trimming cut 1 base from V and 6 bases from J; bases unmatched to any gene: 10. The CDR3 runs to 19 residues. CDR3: CATSRGGLAGGHGGNEQFF. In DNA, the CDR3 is TGTGCCACCAGCAGAGGGGGACTAGCGGGAGGCCACGGCGGCAATGAGCAGTTCTTC.

This CDR3 is CASSVSGTSYEQFF. Here the CDR3 DNA reads TGTGCCAGCAGCGTCTCCGGGACTAGTTACGAGCAGTTCTTC. This chain connects TRBV9 to TRBJ2-1; 8 nucleotides align to TRBD2. The ends lost 2 bases at V and 10 bases at J; junction bases unmatched: 8. The germline gives CDR1 SGDLS, CDR2 YYNGEE. The CDR3 covers 14 residues.

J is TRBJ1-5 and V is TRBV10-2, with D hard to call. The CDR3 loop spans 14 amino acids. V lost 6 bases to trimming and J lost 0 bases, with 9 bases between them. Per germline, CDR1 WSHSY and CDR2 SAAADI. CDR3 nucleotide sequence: TGCGCCAGCAGCGAGACACATAGCAATCAGCCCCAGCATTTT. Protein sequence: CASSETHSNQPQHF.

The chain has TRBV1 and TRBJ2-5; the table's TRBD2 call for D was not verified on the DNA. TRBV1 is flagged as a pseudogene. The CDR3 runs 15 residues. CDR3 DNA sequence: TGCACCAGCAAAGGGGGGGGGCACATCCAAGAGACCCAGTACTTC. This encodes CTSKGGGHIQETQYF.

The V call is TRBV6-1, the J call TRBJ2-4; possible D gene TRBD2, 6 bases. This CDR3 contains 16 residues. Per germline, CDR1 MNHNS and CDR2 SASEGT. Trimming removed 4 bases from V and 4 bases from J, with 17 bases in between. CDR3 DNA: TGTGCCAGCAGTGTCGGATGGGTGGAGGGGAAAAACATTCAGTACTTC. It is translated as CASSVGWVEGKNIQYF.

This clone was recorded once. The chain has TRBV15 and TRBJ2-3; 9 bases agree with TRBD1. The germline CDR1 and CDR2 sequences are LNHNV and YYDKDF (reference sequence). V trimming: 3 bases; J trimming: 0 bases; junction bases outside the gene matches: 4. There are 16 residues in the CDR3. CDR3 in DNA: TGTGCCACCAGCAGCTGGACAGGGGCTAGCACAGATACGCAGTATTTT. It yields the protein CATSSWTGASTDTQYF.